The 2 T cell receptor beta chains presented below share a single source sample, sequenced in a study of tumor-infiltrating lymphocytes in localized non-small cell lung cancer. Assay: immunoSEQ multiplex PCR; the TCRdb copy retains only in-frame clones and omits some. The sample consists of more than 7,500 clones, 70% to 85% of them appearing once. Specimen: uninvolved lung tissue not adjacent to the tumor. The source of these receptors is a human donor with non-small cell lung cancer.

The gene calls are TRBV28 and TRBJ2-5; D is unresolved. Germline CDR1 reads MDHEN; CDR2 reads SYDVKM. The CDR3 consists of 17 residues. V lost 3 bases to trimming and J lost 3 bases, with 20 bases between them. CDR3 protein: CASSLLSLRRGEETQYF. In DNA, the CDR3 is TGTGCCAGCAGTTTGCTAAGCCTACGAAGAGGAGAAGAGACCCAGTACTTC.

V and J are TRBV29-1 and TRBJ2-3; no definite D call. CDR1 is SQVTM and CDR2 is ANQGSEA in the germline V gene. V dropped 8 bases and J dropped 5 bases, with 20 bases sitting between them. CDR3 length equals 14 residues. DNA of the CDR3: TGCAGCTCTACCTCGTGGGCGGTCAAAGATACGCAGTATTTT. This encodes CSSTSWAVKDTQYF.